This T cell receptor (beta chain) was recorded in a study of CD8+ T cells in alopecia areata. Findings and limits, study-wide: In patients, TCRs were shared less clearly than in mice, and HLA may possibly be involved. Scalp sequencing captures resident alphabeta T cells of normal skin too.

CDR1 SQVTM and CDR2 ANQGSEA come from the germline V gene. The CDR3 is made up of 14 amino acids. After removal of 6 bases from V and 2 bases from J, the junction contained 7 bases not matched to a gene. To note about this clone: The antigen remains unidentified.

RNA, once extracted, was reverse transcribed into cDNA for use as the sequencing template. Sequencing used immunoSEQ multiplex PCR; TCRdb keeps in-frame clones, though not all of them. In the table there are 150,000 to 200,000 clones, 50% to 65% of which are singletons. From PBMCs, CD4+ and CD8+ T cells were sorted. The sequenced sample consisted of CD4+ T cells sorted from blood. The genes are TRBV29-1 and TRBJ2-7; TRBD1 matches 10 bases. This receptor was obtained from a human donor in good health. The CDR3 sequence: CSVGPGQGPYEQYF. The CDR3 nucleotides are TGCAGCGTCGGACCGGGACAGGGGCCCTACGAGCAGTACTTC.